The 31 T cell receptor beta chains below come from one sample, sequenced in a study of CD8 T cells in ankylosing spondylitis. TCRdb itself ran the 5' RACE reads through MiXCR, one entry per CDR3 protein. The sample shows about 250,000 distinct CDR3 sequences, approximately 7.6% of them seen only once. The sequencing sample was made of blood, either unsorted or a sorted T cell fraction (not recorded which). Receptors originate from a female donor with ankylosing spondylitis or in good health (not recorded which).

There are many counts of this clonotype. V usage is TRBV10-3 and J usage is TRBJ2-1; 9 bases line up with TRBD2. The germline V gene has CDR1 ENHRY and CDR2 SYGVKD. The V segment lost 7 bases and the J segment 5 bases; nucleotides outside the gene matches: 3. The CDR3 totals 13 residues. CDR3 nucleotides: TGTGCCATCAATAGCGGGAGTAACAATGAGCAGTTCTTC. Translated, it gives CAINSGSNNEQFF.

This clonotype was observed a few times. The rearrangement links TRBV20-1 to TRBJ2-3; TRBD2 agrees at 11 bases. The CDR3 contains 17 residues. Trimming cost V 0 bases and J 3 bases; bases outside gene matches: 8. Per the germline V gene, CDR1 is DFQATT and CDR2 is SNEGSKA (reference sequence). The DNA for the CDR3 is TGCAGTGCTAGAGATCTGGTAGCGGGGGGGGGAACAGATACGCAGTATTTT. This sequence encodes CSARDLVAGGGTDTQYF.

This clonotype showed up many times. The chain has TRBV9 and TRBJ2-1; D ambiguous. Germline V gives CDR1 SGDLS, CDR2 YYNGEE. CDR3 length: 15 amino acids. Trimming removed 5 bases at V and 9 bases at J, with 21 bases between. CDR3 bases: TGTGCCAGCAGTCCTTGGAATGGTGGTACAATTGAGCAGTTCTTC. Protein product: CASSPWNGGTIEQFF.

This clonotype was counted ten times or more. This chain connects TRBV12-3 or TRBV12-4 to TRBJ2-4; tentative D call: TRBD2 (6 bases). The CDR3 sequence is 13 residues long. V was clipped by 5 bases and J by 7 bases, with 12 bases between them. CDR3 sequence (DNA): TGTGCCAGCAGTCGGGAGAGGAGGAACATTCAGTACTTC. It translates to CASSRERRNIQYF.

Notes on this clonotype: This clone may be a read error of a much larger clone one base away. The V and J genes are TRBV7-2 and TRBJ2-3, with D perhaps being TRBD1 or TRBD2 (5 bases each). Per the germline V gene, CDR1 is SGHTA and CDR2 is FQGNSA. The V and J ends lost 11 bases and 5 bases respectively, with 14 bases between them. This CDR3 region has 12 residues. The CDR3: CAGNPGGDTQYF. The CDR3 DNA sequence: TGTGCCGGCAACCCTGGGGGAGATACGCAGTATTTT.

This rearrangement joins TRBV11-2 to TRBJ2-2, with TRBD1 matching over 7 bases. The CDR3 sequence is 16 residues long. Germline trimming cut 3 bases from V and 6 bases from J; bases unmatched to any gene: 10. CDR1 and CDR2 from the germline V gene are SGHAT and FQNNGV. Written as DNA, the CDR3 is TGTGCCAGCAGCTTCGGGACAGCCCTCGTGGCCGGGGAGCTGTTTTTT. Its protein is CASSFGTALVAGELFF.

This chain uses TRBV7-2 with TRBJ1-1; D uncertain. The CDR3 sequence is 14 residues long. The V gene's germline CDR1 is SGHTA and CDR2 FQGNSA. V was trimmed by 5 bases and J by 0 bases, leaving 10 bases between them. The DNA of the CDR3 is TGTGCCAGCAGCCCCTCCGGACTGAACACTGAAGCTTTCTTT. It codes for CASSPSGLNTEAFF.

This clonotype has just one count. Being one base from a much bigger clone, this may be a read error. This chain links TRBV20-1 with TRBJ2-3; 13 bases agree with TRBD2. Germline CDR1 DFQATT, CDR2 SNEGSKA (reference sequence). CDR3 length: 16 amino acids. The junction had 8 bases not matched to a gene; V was cut back by 1 base and J by 7 bases. CDR3 coding DNA: TGCAGTGCTAGAGTGTGGACTAGCGGGAGCGCAAATACGCAGTATTTT. Translation: CSARVWTSGSANTQYF.

This clonotype was seen many times. A single base separates this from a much larger clone, so it may be a read error. J is TRBJ2-1 and V is TRBV12-3 or TRBV12-4; no firm D call. The CDR3 is made up of 11 amino acids. Trimming shortened V by 6 bases and J by 4 bases, and 4 bases separated the two germline ends. Here the CDR3 DNA reads TGTGCCAGCAGATTATACAATGAGCAGTTCTTC. Protein: CASRLYNEQFF.

The chain combines TRBV4-3 with TRBJ1-1; D unclear. Germline CDR1 and CDR2: LGHNA and YSLEER. Trimming took off 3 bases at V and 11 bases at J, with 16 bases between the two ends. CDR3 size: 13 residues. The DNA for the CDR3 is TGCGCCAGCAGCCACCGACGGAGCGCTGGGGCTTTCTTT. Translating gives CASSHRRSAGAFF.

This clonotype came up many times. V gene TRBV6-2 or TRBV6-3 combines with J gene TRBJ2-7; TRBD2 aligns across 8 bases. CDR3 size: 13 residues. Germline CDR1 MNHEY, CDR2 SVGEGT. Trimming at V came to 5 bases and at J to 3 bases, leaving 3 bases not matched to a gene. The CDR3 protein is CASSRSGSYEQYF. The CDR3 nucleotides read TGTGCCAGCAGTCGAAGCGGGAGCTACGAGCAGTACTTC.

The chain has TRBV11-2 and TRBJ1-5; possible D gene TRBD1, 5 bases. Trimming left V 6 bases short and J 4 bases short, with 13 bases between. This CDR3 is 14 amino acids long. The V gene's germline CDR1 is SGHAT and CDR2 FQNNGV. The CDR3 bases are TGTGCCAGCAGTCATGGACACAAAAATCAGCCCCAGCATTTT. The encoded protein is CASSHGHKNQPQHF. The full variable domain, rest sourced from reference TRBV11-2 and TRBJ1-5, is EAGVAQSPRYKIIEKRQSVAFWCNPISGHATLYWYQQILGQGPKLLIQFQNNGVVDDSQLPKDRFSAERLKGVDSTLKIQPAKLEDSAVYLCASSHGHKNQPQHFGDGTRLSIL.

This clonotype was recorded many times. V usage is TRBV6-1 and J usage is TRBJ2-1; D perhaps matches TRBD2 (6 bases). Trimming left V 6 bases short and J 3 bases short, with 18 bases between. This CDR3 region has 16 residues. Germline V CDR1 and CDR2: MNHNS, SASEGT. CDR3 protein: CASSPKTRKDYNEQFF. The CDR3 DNA reads TGTGCCAGCAGCCCAAAGACTAGAAAGGACTACAATGAGCAGTTCTTC.

This clonotype was recorded at least ten times. The V and J genes are TRBV2 and TRBJ1-1, with 7 nucleotides matching TRBD1. The length of the CDR3 is 12 residues. Germline CDR1 is SNHLY and CDR2 is FYNNEI. V shed 6 bases, J shed 11 bases, and the junction held 9 bases outside the gene matches. CDR3 protein: CASRTGQKVAFF. The CDR3, as DNA: TGTGCCAGCAGGACAGGGCAAAAGGTGGCTTTCTTT.

Comments on this clonotype: A much bigger clone sits one base away, suggesting this may be a read error. The chain recombines TRBV5-6 with TRBJ2-5; D is undetermined. Germline values: CDR1 SGHDT, CDR2 YYEEEE. CDR3 size: 12 residues. The CDR3 here is CASSFFQATQYF. The DNA of the CDR3 is TGTGCCAGCAGCTTCTTCCAAGCGACCCAGTACTTC. The full variable domain, rest sourced from reference TRBV5-6 and TRBJ2-5, is DAGVTQSPTHLIKTRGQQVTLRCSPKSGHDTVSWYQQALGQGPQFIFQYYEEEERQRGNFPDRFSGHQFPNYSSELNVNALLLGDSALYLCASSFFQATQYFGPGTRLLVL.

There are many counts of this clonotype. The CDR3 sequence is CASSPSSPPGNEQFF. The CDR3 nucleotides are TGCGCCAGCAGCCCCTCATCTCCACCCGGCAATGAGCAGTTCTTC. This chain joins TRBV4-3 and TRBJ2-1; D gene unclear. The CDR3 is 15 residues long. Trimming took off 4 bases at V and 6 bases at J, with 16 bases between the two ends. Germline-derived CDR1 and CDR2 are LGHNA and YSLEER.

This clonotype was counted ten times or more. The rearrangement uses TRBV12-3 or TRBV12-4 and TRBJ2-2; D is possibly TRBD1 (6 bases). This CDR3 has 14 amino acids. The V gene lost 7 bases and the J gene lost 5 bases, with 14 bases spanning the gap. The DNA of the CDR3 is TGTGCCAGCAACCTTCTAACAGGGACCGGGGAGCTGTTTTTT. Translating it yields CASNLLTGTGELFF.

This clonotype showed up many times. This chain links TRBV7-8 with TRBJ2-7, with D maybe TRBD2 (6 bases). The germline gives CDR1 SGHVS, CDR2 FQNEAQ. V dropped 3 bases and J dropped 3 bases, with 12 bases sitting between them. This CDR3 region has 14 residues. DNA of the CDR3: TGTGCCAGCAGCTTGGGGGACTGGGTCTACGAGCAGTACTTC. Residues: CASSLGDWVYEQYF.

In its sample, this clonotype was seen many times. The chain employs TRBV20-1 and TRBJ2-7; tentatively, D is TRBD2 (6 bases). The germline V gene encodes CDR1 DFQATT and CDR2 SNEGSKA (reference sequence). Trimming left V 1 base short and J 3 bases short, with 16 bases between. The CDR3 loop spans 15 amino acids. Here the CDR3 DNA reads TGCAGTGCTAGAGGCGGGGAGCCAAGTTTCTACGAGCAGTACTTC. As protein: CSARGGEPSFYEQYF.

This sequence joins TRBV3-1 and TRBJ2-3, with 14 positions matching TRBD2. Germline CDR1 and CDR2: LGHDT and YNNKEL (reference sequence). The CDR3 extends over 16 amino acids. The V gene end was trimmed by 4 bases and the J gene end by 4 bases; junction bases not matched to a gene: 4. The CDR3 loop reads CASSLRLAGGADTQYF. CDR3 bases: TGTGCCAGCAGCCTTCGACTAGCGGGAGGGGCAGATACGCAGTATTTT.

The chain recombines TRBV20-1 with TRBJ2-5; 14 bases align to TRBD2. Germline V gives CDR1 DFQATT, CDR2 SNEGSKA (reference sequence). The length of the CDR3 is 16 residues. The CDR3 sequence is CCARRGLAGDRETQYF. The CDR3 bases are TGCTGCGCTAGAAGGGGACTAGCGGGAGATCGGGAGACCCAGTACTTC.

This clonotype occurred many times. The chain couples TRBV5-1 to TRBJ2-3; possibly TRBD1 or TRBD2 for D (5 bases each). Trimming took off 0 bases at V and 6 bases at J, with 14 bases between the two ends. The length of the CDR3 is 15 residues. Germline CDR1 is SGHRS and CDR2 is YFSETQ. CDR3 protein: CASSLDGTPGDTQYF. The CDR3 DNA sequence: TGCGCCAGCAGCTTGGACGGGACCCCAGGGGATACGCAGTATTTT.

This clonotype has at least ten counts. The chain carries TRBV5-1 and TRBJ2-3; 8 bases fit TRBD2. Germline assignment: CDR1 SGHRS and CDR2 YFSETQ. This CDR3 comprises 16 residues. V lost 4 bases, J lost 0 bases, and 7 bases stayed unmatched. The CDR3: CASSIPTSESTDTQYF. The DNA for the CDR3 is TGCGCCAGCAGCATCCCGACTAGCGAGAGCACAGATACGCAGTATTTT.

This clonotype was recorded many times. The chain recombines TRBV10-3 with TRBJ2-1; D may be TRBD2 (5 bases). This CDR3 region has 12 residues. V lost 10 bases and J 6 bases, leaving 13 bases between the germline ends. Per germline, CDR1 ENHRY and CDR2 SYGVKD. CDR3 residues: CATHSEANEQFF. In DNA form, the CDR3 reads TGTGCCACCCATAGCGAGGCCAATGAGCAGTTCTTC.

As concerns this clonotype: An end of the junction does not agree with germline; a read error may underlie this. This chain joins TRBV7-7 and TRBJ2-5; 10 bases match TRBD1. CDR3 length: 14 amino acids. Germline loops: CDR1 SSHAT, CDR2 FNYEAQ (reference sequence). The CDR3 nucleotides read TGTGCCAGCAGCTTCGGACAGGGGGTTGAGACCCAGCACTTC. It specifies CASSFGQGVETQHF.

This clonotype was picked up a small number of times. CDR3 DNA: TGTGCCAGCAGCCGGGGGAGCGGGGGTCCGAACAATGAGCAGTTCTTC. This codes for CASSRGSGGPNNEQFF. The chain couples TRBV11-2 to TRBJ2-1, with 8 bases matching TRBD2. Germline values: CDR1 SGHAT, CDR2 FQNNGV. Trimming cost V 5 bases and J 5 bases; bases outside gene matches: 11. The CDR3 consists of 16 residues.

This clonotype was detected many times. The genes are TRBV12-3 or TRBV12-4 and TRBJ2-7; 7 positions agree with TRBD1. CDR3 length: 13 amino acids. The J segment lost 2 bases and the V segment lost 3 bases, leaving 1 base of the junction unmatched. The CDR3 reads CASSFQGAYEQYF. CDR3 in DNA: TGTGCCAGCAGTTTTCAGGGGGCCTACGAGCAGTACTTC.

Notes on this clonotype: A much larger clone differs by one base, so this may be a read error. CDR3 sequence reads: CSVATGYGYTF. CDR3 bases: TGCAGCGTTGCGACAGGCTATGGCTACACCTTC. The gene calls are TRBV29-1 and TRBJ1-2; possibly TRBD1 for D (6 bases). CDR1 and CDR2 from the germline V gene are SQVTM and ANQGSEA. The CDR3 is 11 residues long. V was shortened by 4 bases and J by 4 bases, with 7 bases between the two germline ends. Combining the CDR3 with reference TRBV29-1 and TRBJ1-2 gives the whole variable domain SAVISQKPSRDICQRGTSLTIQCQVDSQVTMMFWYRQQPGQSLTLIATANQGSEATYESGFVIDKFPISRPNLTFSTLTVSNMSPEDSSIYLCSVATGYGYTFGSGTRLTVV.

This clonotype was recorded many times. The chain is built from TRBV15 and TRBJ2-7, with 9 bases matching TRBD1. This CDR3 contains 19 residues. The trim removed 5 bases at V and 1 base at J, leaving 18 bases unmatched. The germline gives CDR1 LNHNV, CDR2 YYDKDF (reference sequence). CDR3 region: CATSHFPLPGTGKSYEQYF. The CDR3 DNA reads as TGTGCCACCAGCCATTTTCCCCTCCCCGGGACAGGGAAGTCCTACGAGCAGTACTTC.

V is TRBV7-6 and J is TRBJ2-2, with unresolved D. Germline CDR1 is SGHVS and CDR2 is FNYEAQ. V lost 3 bases and J lost 2, with 10 bases in between. This CDR3 is built from 15 residues. The CDR3 reads CASSLYGTNTGELFF. DNA of the CDR3: TGTGCCAGCAGCTTGTACGGAACCAACACCGGGGAGCTGTTTTTT.

At least ten counts were recorded for this clonotype. The V gene is TRBV7-2, the J gene TRBJ2-1; 10 bases align to TRBD2. Germline CDR1 SGHTA, CDR2 FQGNSA. This CDR3 contains 16 residues. V dropped 5 bases and J dropped 5; count of bases not matched to a gene: 9. The CDR3 spells CASSTRRAGGHNEQFF. In DNA, the CDR3 is TGTGCCAGCAGCACCAGAAGAGCGGGAGGGCACAATGAGCAGTTCTTC.